This T cell receptor (beta chain) stems from a study of beta chain features in type 1 diabetes. This clone has a handful of counts. Expressed TCRB transcripts were sequenced because the isolated RNA had all been reverse transcribed beforehand. Clones were sequenced by immunoSEQ multiplex PCR, and TCRdb holds only the in-frame ones, with some missing. The table has about 160,000 clones, over 7.5% seen once. Central memory, naive, regulatory and stem cell-like memory CD4+ cells were sorted by CD45RO/CCR7/CD25/CD127/CD95/CD27. The sample comprised central memory CD4+ T cells from blood. The origin of this receptor is a woman younger than 30 in good health.

The DNA of the CDR3 is TGTGCCAGCAGCTTAGCGCATGGCTCCCAAAAGCAGTACTTC. Translating it yields CASSLAHGSQKQYF. The chain combines TRBV7-2 with TRBJ2-5; D call uncertain. The CDR3 length is 14 residues. V was shortened by 0 bases and J by 11 bases, with 16 bases between the two germline ends. Germline lookup yields CDR1 SGHTA and CDR2 FQGNSA.